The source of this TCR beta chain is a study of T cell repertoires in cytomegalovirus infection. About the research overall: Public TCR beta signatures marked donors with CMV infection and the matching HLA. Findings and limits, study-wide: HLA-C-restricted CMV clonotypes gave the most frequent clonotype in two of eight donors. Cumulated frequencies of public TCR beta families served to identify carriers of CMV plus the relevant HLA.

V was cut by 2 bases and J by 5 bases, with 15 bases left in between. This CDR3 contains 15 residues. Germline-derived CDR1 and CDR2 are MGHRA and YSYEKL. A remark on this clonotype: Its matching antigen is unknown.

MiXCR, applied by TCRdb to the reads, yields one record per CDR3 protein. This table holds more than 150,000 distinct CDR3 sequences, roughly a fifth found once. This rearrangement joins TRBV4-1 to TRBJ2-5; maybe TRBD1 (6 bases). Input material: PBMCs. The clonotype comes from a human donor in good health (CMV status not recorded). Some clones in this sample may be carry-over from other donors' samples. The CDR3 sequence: CASSQLSRRGETQYF. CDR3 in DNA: TGCGCCAGCAGCCAATTAAGTCGAAGGGGGGAGACCCAGTACTTC.